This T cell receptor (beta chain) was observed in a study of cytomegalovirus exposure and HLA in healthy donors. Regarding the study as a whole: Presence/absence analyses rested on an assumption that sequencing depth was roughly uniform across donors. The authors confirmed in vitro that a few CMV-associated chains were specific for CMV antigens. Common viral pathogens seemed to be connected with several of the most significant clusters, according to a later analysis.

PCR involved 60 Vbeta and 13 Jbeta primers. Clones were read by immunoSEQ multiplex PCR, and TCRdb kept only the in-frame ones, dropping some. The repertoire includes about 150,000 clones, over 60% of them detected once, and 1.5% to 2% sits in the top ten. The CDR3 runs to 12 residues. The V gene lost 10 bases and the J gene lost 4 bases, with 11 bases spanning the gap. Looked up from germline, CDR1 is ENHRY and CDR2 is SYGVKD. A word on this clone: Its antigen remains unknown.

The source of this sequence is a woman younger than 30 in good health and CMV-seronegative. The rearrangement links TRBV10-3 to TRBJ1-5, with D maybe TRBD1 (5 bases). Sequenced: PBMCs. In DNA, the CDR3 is TGTGCCACCTCGACAGTAAATCAGCCCCAGCATTTT. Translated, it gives CATSTVNQPQHF.